This section outlines one T cell receptor (beta chain) sequence together with its context. Its cognate antigen is unknown. The protocol was immunoSEQ multiplex PCR, while the TCRdb copy is restricted to in-frame clones and leaves out a portion. The data show roughly 300,000 clones, around 90% seen once. Germline CDR1 and CDR2: SNHLY and FYNNEI. The V gene end was trimmed by 6 bases and the J gene end by 3 bases; junction bases not matched to a gene: 4. This CDR3 region has 14 residues. The data stem from a study of cytomegalovirus exposure and HLA in healthy donors. Overall study context: The approximately 720 first-cohort repertoires and the 100 to 150 validation repertoires shared the same platform, a later analysis reported.

The study's findings and limits: Subsequent analysis found a tendency for first-cohort TCR clusters to co-occur within the 120 or so validation repertoires. Cytomegalovirus-associated status was assigned to about 170 TCR beta chains. Reports described diagnosis of cytomegalovirus status by the classifier as highly specific and sensitive.

The specimen was PBMCs. The receptor's source is a woman aged 25 to 39 in good health and CMV-seropositive. This chain uses TRBV2 with TRBJ2-7, with 11 positions matching TRBD1. Written as DNA, the CDR3 is TGTGCCAGCAGCGGGACAGGGGGAATCTACGAGCAGTACTTC. Translated, it gives CASSGTGGIYEQYF.